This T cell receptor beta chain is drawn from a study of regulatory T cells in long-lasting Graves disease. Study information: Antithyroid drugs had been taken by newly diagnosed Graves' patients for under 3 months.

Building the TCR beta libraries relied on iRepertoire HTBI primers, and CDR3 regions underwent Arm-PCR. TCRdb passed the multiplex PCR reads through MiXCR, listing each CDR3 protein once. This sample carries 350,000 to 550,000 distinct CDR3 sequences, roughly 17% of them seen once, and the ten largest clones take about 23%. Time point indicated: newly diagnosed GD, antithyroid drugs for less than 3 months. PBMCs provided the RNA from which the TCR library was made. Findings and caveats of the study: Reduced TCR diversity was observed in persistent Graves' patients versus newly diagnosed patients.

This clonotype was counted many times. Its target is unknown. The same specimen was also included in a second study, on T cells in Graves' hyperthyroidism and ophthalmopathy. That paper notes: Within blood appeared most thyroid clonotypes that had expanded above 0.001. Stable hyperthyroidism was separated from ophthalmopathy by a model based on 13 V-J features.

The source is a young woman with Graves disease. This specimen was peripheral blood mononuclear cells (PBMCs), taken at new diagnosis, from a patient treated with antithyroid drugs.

The chain's CDR3 is CSARGPTYEQYF. The CDR3, as DNA: TGCAGTGCTAGAGGGCCAACCTACGAGCAGTACTTC. The chain links TRBV20-1 to TRBJ2-7; D is undetermined. The CDR3 contains 12 residues. Germline V gives CDR1 DFQATT, CDR2 SNEGSKA (reference sequence). Trimming took off 1 base at V and 2 bases at J, with 6 bases between the two ends.